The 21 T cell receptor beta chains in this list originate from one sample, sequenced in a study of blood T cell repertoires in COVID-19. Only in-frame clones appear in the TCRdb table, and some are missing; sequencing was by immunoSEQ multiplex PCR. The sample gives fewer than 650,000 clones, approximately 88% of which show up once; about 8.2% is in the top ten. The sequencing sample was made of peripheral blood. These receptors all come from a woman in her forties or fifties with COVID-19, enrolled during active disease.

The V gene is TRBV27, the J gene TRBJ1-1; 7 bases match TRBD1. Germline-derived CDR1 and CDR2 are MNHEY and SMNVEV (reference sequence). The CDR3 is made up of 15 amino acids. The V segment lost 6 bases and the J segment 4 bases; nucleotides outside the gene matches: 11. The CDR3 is CASRAKGARGTEAFF. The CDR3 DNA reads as TGTGCCAGCAGAGCAAAGGGGGCTCGGGGCACTGAAGCTTTCTTT.

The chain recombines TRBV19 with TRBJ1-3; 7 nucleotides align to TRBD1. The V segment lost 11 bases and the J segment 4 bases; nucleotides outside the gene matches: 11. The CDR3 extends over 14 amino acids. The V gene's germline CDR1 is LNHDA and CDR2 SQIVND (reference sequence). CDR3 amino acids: CAGLRGAHGNTIYF. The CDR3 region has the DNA TGTGCCGGCCTCAGGGGGGCGCACGGAAACACCATATATTTT.

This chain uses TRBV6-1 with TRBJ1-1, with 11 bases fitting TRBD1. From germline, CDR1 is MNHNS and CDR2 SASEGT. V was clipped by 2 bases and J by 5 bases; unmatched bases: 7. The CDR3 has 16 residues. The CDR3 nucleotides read TGTGCCAGCAGTGAACTAGGGACAGGGGGGTTGACTGAAGCTTTCTTT. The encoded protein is CASSELGTGGLTEAFF.

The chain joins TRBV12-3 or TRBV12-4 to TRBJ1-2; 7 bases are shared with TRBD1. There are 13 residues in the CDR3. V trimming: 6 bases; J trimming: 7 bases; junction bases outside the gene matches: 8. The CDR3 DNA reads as TGTGCCAGCAGCAGAAACAGGGGCACTGGCTACACCTTC. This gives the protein CASSRNRGTGYTF.

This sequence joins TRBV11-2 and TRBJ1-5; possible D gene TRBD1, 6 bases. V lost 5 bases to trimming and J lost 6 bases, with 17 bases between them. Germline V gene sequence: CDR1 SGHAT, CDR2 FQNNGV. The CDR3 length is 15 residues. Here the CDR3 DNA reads TGTGCCAGCAGCCCCCGGACAGCGGGGGCTCAGCCCCAGCATTTT. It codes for CASSPRTAGAQPQHF.

The CDR3 DNA follows: TGTGCCAGCAGCGTAGCCGGAGACAGGGGGCGAAACTATGGCTACACCTTC. Translation gives CASSVAGDRGRNYGYTF. The chain is built from TRBV9 and TRBJ1-2, with 10 bases identical to TRBD1. J was trimmed by 2 bases and V by 0 bases; bases with no gene match: 7. Germline CDR1 SGDLS, CDR2 YYNGEE. CDR3 length: 17 residues.

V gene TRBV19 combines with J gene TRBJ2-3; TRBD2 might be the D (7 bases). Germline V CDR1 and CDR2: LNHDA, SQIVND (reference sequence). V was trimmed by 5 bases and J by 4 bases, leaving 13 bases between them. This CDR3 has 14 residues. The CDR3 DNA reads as TGTGCCAGTAGTTTGGAGGGGGGGCCAGATACGCAGTATTTT. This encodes CASSLEGGPDTQYF.

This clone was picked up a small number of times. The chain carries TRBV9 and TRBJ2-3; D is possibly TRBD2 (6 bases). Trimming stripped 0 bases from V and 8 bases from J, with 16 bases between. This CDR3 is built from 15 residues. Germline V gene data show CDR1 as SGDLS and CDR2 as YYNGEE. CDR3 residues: CASSVGDLPHGTQYF. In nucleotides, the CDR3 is TGTGCCAGCAGCGTAGGGGACTTGCCCCATGGTACGCAGTATTTT.

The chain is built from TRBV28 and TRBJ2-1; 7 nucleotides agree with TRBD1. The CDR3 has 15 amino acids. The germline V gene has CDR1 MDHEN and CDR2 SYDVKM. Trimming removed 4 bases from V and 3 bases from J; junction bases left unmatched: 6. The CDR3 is CASSYPGQYYNEQFF. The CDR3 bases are TGTGCCAGCAGTTACCCGGGACAGTACTACAATGAGCAGTTCTTC. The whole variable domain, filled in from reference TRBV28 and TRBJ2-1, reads DVKVTQSSRYLVKRTGEKVFLECVQDMDHENMFWYRQDPGLGLRLIYFSYDVKMKEKGDIPEGYSVSREKKERFSLILESASTNQTSMYLCASSYPGQYYNEQFFGPGTRLTVL.

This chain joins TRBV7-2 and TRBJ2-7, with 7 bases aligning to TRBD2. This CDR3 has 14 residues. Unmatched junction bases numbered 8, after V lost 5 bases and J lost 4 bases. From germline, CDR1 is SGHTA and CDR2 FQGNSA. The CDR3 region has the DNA TGTGCCAGCAGCCGCTGGGAGGGGCAGTACGAGCAGTACTTC. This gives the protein CASSRWEGQYEQYF.

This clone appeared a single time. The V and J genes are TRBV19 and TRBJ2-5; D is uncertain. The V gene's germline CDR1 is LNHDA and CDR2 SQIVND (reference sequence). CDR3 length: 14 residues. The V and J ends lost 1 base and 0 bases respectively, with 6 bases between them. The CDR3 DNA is TGTGCCAGTAGTATAGCAGGAAACCAAGAGACCCAGTACTTC. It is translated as CASSIAGNQETQYF.

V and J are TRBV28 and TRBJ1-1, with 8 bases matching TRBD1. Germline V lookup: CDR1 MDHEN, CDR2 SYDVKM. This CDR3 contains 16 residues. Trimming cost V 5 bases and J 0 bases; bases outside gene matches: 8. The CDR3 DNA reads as TGTGCCAGCAGTCCGCTGGGGGACAGGTTGAACACTGAAGCTTTCTTT. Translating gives CASSPLGDRLNTEAFF.

The CDR3 bases are TGTGCCAGCAGTTTAGCGTCCATCGAGACCCAGTACTTC. This sequence encodes CASSLASIETQYF. The chain carries TRBV12-3 or TRBV12-4 and TRBJ2-5, with D unresolved. This CDR3 has 13 residues. Trimming took off 0 bases at V and 5 bases at J, with 7 bases between the two ends.

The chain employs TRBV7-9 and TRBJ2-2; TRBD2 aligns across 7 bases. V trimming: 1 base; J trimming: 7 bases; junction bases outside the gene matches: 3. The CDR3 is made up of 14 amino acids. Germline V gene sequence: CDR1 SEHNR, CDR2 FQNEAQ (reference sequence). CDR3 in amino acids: CASSLGASGGELFF. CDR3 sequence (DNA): TGTGCCAGCAGCTTAGGGGCTAGCGGCGGGGAGCTGTTTTTT. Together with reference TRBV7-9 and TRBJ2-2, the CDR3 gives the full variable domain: DTGVSQNPRHKITKRGQNVTFRCDPISEHNRLYWYRQTLGQGPEFLTYFQNEAQLEKSRLLSDRFSAERPKGSFSTLEIQRTEQGDSAMYLCASSLGASGGELFFGEGSRLTVL.

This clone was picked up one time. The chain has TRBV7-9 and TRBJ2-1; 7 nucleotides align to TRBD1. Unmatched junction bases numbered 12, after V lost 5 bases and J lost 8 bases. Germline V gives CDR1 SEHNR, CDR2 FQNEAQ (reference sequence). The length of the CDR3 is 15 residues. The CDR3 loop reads CASSREGQRRDEQFF. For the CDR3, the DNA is TGTGCCAGCAGCCGTGAGGGACAGAGAAGGGATGAGCAGTTCTTC.

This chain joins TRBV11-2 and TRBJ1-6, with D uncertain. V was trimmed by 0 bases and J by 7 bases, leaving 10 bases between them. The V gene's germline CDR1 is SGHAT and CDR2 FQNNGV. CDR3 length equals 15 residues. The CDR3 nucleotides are TGTGCCAGCAGCTTAGACCCCCGGGAAAATTCACCCCTCCACTTT. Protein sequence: CASSLDPRENSPLHF.

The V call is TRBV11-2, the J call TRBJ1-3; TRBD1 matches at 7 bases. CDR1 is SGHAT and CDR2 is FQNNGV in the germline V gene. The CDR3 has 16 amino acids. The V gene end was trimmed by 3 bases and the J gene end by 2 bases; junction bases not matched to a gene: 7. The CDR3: CASSFSRGAPGNTIYF. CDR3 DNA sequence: TGTGCCAGCAGCTTCAGCAGGGGGGCCCCTGGAAACACCATATATTTT.

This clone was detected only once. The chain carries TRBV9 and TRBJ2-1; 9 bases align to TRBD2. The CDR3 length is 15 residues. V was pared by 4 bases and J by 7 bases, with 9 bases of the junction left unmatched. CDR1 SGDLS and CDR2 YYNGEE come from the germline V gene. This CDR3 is CASSPYLAGQNEQFF. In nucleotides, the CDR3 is TGTGCCAGCAGCCCCTATCTAGCGGGGCAGAATGAGCAGTTCTTC.

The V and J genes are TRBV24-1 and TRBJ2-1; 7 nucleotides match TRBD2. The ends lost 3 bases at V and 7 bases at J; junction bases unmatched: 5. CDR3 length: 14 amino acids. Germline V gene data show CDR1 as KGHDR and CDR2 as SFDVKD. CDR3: CATSDSWEGNEQFF. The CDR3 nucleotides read TGTGCCACCAGTGATAGTTGGGAGGGGAATGAGCAGTTCTTC.

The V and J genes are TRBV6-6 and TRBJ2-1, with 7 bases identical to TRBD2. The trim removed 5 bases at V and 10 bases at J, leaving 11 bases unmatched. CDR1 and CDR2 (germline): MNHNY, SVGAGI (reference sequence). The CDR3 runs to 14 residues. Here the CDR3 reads CASSPDAGGSEQFF. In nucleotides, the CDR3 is TGTGCCAGCAGTCCGGACGCCGGGGGGAGCGAGCAGTTCTTC.

The CDR3 DNA follows: TGTGCCAGCAAAGGGGTTGGCACTGAAGCTTTCTTT. This sequence encodes CASKGVGTEAFF. V gene TRBV27 combines with J gene TRBJ1-1, with D tentatively TRBD1 (5 bases). This CDR3 is built from 12 residues. V lost 7 bases and J lost 4, with 10 bases in between. Germline V lookup: CDR1 MNHEY, CDR2 SMNVEV (reference sequence).